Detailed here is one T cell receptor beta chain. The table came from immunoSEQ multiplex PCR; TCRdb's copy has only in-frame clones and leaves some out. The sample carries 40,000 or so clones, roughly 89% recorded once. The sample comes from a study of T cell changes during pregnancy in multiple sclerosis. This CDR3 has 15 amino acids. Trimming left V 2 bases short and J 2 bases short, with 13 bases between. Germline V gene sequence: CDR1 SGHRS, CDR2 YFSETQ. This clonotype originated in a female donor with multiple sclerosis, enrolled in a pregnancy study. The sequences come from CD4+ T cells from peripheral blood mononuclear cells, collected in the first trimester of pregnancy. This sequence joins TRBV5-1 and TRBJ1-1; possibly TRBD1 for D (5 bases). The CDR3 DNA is TGCGCCAGCAGCTTTCGGGCGGGGGGTAACACTGAAGCTTTCTTT. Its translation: CASSFRAGGNTEAFF.